The present entry profiles one T cell receptor (delta chain) with its context. This sample is drawn from a study of γδ T cells in repeated Plasmodium falciparum infection. Germline V gives CDR1 TSWWSYY, CDR2 QGS. Trimming at V came to 4 bases and at J to 2 bases, leaving 20 bases not matched to a gene. The CDR3 runs to 20 residues. Bulk repertoires came from Vgamma9/Vdelta2+ or Vdelta2-negative gammadelta T cells flow-sorted from PBMC. TCRdb re-called clones from the multiplex PCR reads using CATT. Here the sample spans tens of thousands of delta-chain clones, 0.75% to 1% being singletons. Sequencing was carried out using gamma-delta T cells from blood. This clonotype originated in a pool of human donors (malaria-infected and uninfected, not separated). The V and J genes are TRDV1 and TRDJ1, with 9 bases fitting TRDD3. Here the J gene came from matching the DNA to germline, since TCRdb omits it. CDR3 protein: CALGGAVRSGDTRPTDKLIF. CDR3 in DNA: TGTGCTCTTGGGGGAGCGGTTCGGAGTGGGGATACGCGTCCGACCGATAAACTCATCTTT.